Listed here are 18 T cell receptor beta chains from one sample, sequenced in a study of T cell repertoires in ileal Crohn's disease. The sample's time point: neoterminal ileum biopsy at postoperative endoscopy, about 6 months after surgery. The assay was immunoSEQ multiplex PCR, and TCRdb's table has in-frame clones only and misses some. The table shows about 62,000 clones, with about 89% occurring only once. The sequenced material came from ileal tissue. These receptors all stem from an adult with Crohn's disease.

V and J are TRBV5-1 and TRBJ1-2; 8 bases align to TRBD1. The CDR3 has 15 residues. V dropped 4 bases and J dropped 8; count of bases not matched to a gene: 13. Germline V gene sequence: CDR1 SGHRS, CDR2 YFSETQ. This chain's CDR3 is CASSATGAPEVGYTF. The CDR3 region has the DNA TGCGCCAGCAGCGCGACAGGGGCCCCTGAGGTGGGCTACACCTTC.

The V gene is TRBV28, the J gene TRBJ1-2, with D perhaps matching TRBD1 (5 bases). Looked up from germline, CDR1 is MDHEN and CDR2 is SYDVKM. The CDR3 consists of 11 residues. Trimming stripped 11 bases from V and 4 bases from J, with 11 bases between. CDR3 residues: CAAQGVYGYTF. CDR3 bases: TGTGCCGCTCAGGGTGTCTATGGCTACACCTTC.

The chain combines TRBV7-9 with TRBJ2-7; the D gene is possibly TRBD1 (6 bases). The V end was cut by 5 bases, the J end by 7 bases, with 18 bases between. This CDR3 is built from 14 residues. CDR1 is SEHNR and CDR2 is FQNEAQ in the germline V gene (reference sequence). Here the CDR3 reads CASSPPTGLGEQYF. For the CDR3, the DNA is TGTGCCAGCAGCCCCCCTACAGGGTTGGGAGAGCAGTACTTC.

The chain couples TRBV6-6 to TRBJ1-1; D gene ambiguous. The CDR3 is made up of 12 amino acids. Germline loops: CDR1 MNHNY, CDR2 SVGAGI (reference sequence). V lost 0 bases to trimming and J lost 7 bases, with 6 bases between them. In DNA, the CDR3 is TGTGCCAGCAGTTACTCGAGAGTTGAAGCTTTCTTT. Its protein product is CASSYSRVEAFF.

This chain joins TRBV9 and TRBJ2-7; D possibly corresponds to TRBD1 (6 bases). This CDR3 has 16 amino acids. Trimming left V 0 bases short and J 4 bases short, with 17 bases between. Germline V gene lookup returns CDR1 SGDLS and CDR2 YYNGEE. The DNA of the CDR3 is TGTGCCAGCAGCGTAGCTACTGGAAAGGGGGTGTACGAGCAGTACTTC. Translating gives CASSVATGKGVYEQYF.

CDR3 nucleotide sequence: TGTGCTAGTGGTTTTGGCCAAACCCAGTACTTC. This translates into CASGFGQTQYF. The J gene is TRBJ2-5, the V gene TRBV12-5; D ambiguous. Trimming removed 3 bases from V and 8 bases from J, with 7 bases in between. The CDR3 is 11 residues long. Germline V gene data show CDR1 as LGHNT and CDR2 as FRNRAP.

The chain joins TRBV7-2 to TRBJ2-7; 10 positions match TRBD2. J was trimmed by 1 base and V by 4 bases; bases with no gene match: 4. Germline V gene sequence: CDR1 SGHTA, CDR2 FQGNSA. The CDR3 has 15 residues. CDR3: CASSSLAGISYEQYF. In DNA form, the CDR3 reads TGTGCCAGCAGCTCACTAGCGGGGATTTCCTACGAGCAGTACTTC.

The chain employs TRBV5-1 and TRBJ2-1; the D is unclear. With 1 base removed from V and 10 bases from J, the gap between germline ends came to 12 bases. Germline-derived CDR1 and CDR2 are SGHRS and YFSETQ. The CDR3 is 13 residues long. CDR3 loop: CASSLPGEREQFF. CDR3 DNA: TGCGCCAGCAGCTTGCCAGGCGAAAGAGAGCAGTTCTTC.

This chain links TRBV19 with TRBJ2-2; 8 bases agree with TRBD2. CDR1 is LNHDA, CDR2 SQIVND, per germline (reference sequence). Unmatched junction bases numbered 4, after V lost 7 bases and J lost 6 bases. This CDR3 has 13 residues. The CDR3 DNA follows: TGTGCCAGTAAGACCGGGAGGGCCGGGGAGCTGTTTTTT. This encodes CASKTGRAGELFF.

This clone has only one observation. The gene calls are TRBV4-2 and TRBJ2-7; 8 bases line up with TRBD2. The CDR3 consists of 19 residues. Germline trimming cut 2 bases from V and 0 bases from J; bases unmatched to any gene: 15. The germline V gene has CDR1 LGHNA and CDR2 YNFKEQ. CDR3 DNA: TGTGCCAGCAGCCAACAATCCGGGGGGGCATTTTTTAGCTCCTACGAGCAGTACGTC. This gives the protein CASSQQSGGAFFSSYEQYV.

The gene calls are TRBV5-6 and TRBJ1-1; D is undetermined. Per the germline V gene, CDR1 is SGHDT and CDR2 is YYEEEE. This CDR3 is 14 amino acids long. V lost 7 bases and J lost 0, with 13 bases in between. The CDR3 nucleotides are TGTGCCAGCTTAAGAGATTCCATGAACACTGAAGCTTTCTTT. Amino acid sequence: CASLRDSMNTEAFF.

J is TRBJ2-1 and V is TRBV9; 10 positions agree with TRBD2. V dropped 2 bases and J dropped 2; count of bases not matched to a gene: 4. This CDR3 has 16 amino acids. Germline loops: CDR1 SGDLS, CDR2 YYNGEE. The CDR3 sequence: CASSVSGGRTYNEQFF. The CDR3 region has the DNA TGTGCCAGCAGCGTTAGCGGGGGGCGCACCTACAATGAGCAGTTCTTC.

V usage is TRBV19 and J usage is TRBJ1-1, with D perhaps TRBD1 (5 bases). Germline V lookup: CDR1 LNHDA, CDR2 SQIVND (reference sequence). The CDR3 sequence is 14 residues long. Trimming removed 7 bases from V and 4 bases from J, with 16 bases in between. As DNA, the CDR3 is TGTGCCAGTATCCATCCCGGACACCCCACTGAAGCTTTCTTT. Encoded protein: CASIHPGHPTEAFF. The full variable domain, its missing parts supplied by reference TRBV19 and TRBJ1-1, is DGGITQSPKYLFRKEGQNVTLSCEQNLNHDAMYWYRQDPGQGLRLIYYSQIVNDFQKGDIAEGYSVSREKKESFPLTVTSAQKNPTAFYLCASIHPGHPTEAFFGQGTRLTVV.

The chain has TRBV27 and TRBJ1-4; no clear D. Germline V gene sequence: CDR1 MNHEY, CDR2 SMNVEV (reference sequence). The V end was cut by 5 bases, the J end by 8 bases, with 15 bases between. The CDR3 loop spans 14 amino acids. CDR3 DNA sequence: TGTGCCAGCAGTCCGCGATTGTCTTGGGAAAAACTGTTTTTT. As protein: CASSPRLSWEKLFF. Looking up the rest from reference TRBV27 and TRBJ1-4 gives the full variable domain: EAQVTQNPRYLITVTGKKLTVTCSQNMNHEYMSWYRQDPGLGLRQIYYSMNVEVTDKGDVPEGYKVSRKEKRNFPLILESPSPNQTSLYFCASSPRLSWEKLFFGSGTQLSVL.

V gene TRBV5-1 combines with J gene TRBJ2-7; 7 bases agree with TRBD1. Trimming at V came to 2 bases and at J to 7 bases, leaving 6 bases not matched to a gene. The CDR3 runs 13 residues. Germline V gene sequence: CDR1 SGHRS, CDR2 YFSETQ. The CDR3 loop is CASSFRQGGEQYF. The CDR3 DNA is TGCGCCAGCAGCTTTAGACAGGGCGGTGAGCAGTACTTC.

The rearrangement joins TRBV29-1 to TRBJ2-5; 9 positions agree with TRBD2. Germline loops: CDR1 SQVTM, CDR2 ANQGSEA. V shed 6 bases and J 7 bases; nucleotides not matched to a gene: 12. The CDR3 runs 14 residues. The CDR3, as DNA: TGCAGCGTAGGGCTTAGCGGGAGAGTCGGGACCCAGTACTTC. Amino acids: CSVGLSGRVGTQYF.

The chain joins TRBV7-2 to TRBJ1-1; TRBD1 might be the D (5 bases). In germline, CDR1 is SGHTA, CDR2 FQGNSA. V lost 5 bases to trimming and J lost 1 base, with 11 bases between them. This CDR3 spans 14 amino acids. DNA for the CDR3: TGTGCCAGCAGCGCCGGGGGGTGGAACACTGAAGCTTTCTTT. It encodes CASSAGGWNTEAFF.

CDR3 protein: CASSGAPGQAFF. In nucleotides, the CDR3 is TGTGCCAGCAGTGGGGCCCCCGGACAAGCTTTCTTT. V is TRBV6-6 and J is TRBJ1-1; a possible D gene is TRBD1 (5 bases). V lost 5 bases to trimming and J lost 9 bases, with 13 bases between them. Germline assignment: CDR1 MNHNY and CDR2 SVGAGI (reference sequence). The CDR3 length is 12 residues.